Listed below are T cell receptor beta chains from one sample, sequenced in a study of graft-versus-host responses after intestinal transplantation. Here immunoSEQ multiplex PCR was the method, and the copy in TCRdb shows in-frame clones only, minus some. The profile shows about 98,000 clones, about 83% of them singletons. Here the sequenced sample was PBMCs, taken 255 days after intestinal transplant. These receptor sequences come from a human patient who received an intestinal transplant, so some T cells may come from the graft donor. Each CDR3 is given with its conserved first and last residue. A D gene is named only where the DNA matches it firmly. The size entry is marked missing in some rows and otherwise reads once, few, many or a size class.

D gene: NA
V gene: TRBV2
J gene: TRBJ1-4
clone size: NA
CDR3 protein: CASSEWGRDTSNEKLFF
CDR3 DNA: TGTGCCAGCAGTGAATGGGGTAGGGACACTAGTAATGAAAAACTGTTTTTT

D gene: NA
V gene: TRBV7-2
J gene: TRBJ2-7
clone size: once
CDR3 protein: CASSLDLPSYEQYF
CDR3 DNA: TGTGCCAGCAGCTTAGATCTACCCTCCTACGAGCAGTACTTC

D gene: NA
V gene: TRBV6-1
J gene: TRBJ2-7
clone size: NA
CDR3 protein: CASSESRGEQYF
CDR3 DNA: TGTGCCAGCAGTGAAAGCCGCGGCGAGCAGTACTTC

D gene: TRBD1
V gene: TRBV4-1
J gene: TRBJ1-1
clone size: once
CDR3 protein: CASSPPGTGESFRTEAFF
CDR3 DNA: TGCGCCAGCAGCCCCCCTGGGACAGGGGAGTCGTTTCGGACTGAAGCTTTCTTT

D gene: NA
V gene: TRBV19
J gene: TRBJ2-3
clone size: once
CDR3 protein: CASRRGLTDTQYF
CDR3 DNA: TGTGCCAGTAGACGGGGGCTGACAGATACGCAGTATTTT

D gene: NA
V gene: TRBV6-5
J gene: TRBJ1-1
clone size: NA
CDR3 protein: CASSYSRDLPEAFF
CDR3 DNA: TGTGCCAGCAGTTACTCTCGGGACCTCCCTGAAGCTTTCTTT

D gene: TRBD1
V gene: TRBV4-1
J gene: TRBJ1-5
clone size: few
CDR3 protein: CASSQEKGQLNQPQHF
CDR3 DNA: TGCGCCAGCAGCCAAGAAAAGGGACAGCTCAATCAGCCCCAGCATTTT

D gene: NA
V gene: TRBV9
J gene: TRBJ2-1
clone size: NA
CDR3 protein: CASSVGSAAYNEQFF
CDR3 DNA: TGTGCCAGTAGCGTAGGGTCAGCGGCGTACAATGAGCAGTTCTTC

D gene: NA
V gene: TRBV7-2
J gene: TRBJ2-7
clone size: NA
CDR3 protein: CASSLQGAYEQYF
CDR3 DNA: TGTGCCAGCAGCTTACAGGGAGCTTACGAGCAGTACTTC

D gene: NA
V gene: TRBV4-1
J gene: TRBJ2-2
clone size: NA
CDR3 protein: CASSQGPRSTGELFF
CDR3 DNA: TGCGCCAGCAGCCAAGGCCCACGAAGCACCGGGGAGCTGTTTTTT

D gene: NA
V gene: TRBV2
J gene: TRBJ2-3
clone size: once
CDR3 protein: CASRDPRRNPRTDTQYF
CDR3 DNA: TGTGCCAGCAGGGACCCCCGACGGAATCCACGCACAGATACGCAGTATTTT

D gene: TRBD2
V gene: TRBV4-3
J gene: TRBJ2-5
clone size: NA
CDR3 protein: CASSQDRVPSGGAETQYF
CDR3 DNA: TGCGCCAGCAGCCAAGATCGGGTTCCTAGCGGGGGGGCCGAGACCCAGTACTTC

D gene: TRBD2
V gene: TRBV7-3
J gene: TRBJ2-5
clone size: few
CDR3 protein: CASSLNTAGGYETQYF
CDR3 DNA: TGTGCCAGCAGCTTAAATACGGCGGGGGGCTATGAGACCCAGTACTTC

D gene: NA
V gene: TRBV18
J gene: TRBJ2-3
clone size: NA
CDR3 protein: CASSRFRDTQYF
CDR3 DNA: TGTGCCAGCTCACGGTTTCGTGATACGCAGTATTTT

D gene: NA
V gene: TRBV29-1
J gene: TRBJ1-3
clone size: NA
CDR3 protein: CSVAAGPSGNTIYF
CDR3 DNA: TGCAGCGTCGCGGCAGGCCCCTCTGGAAACACCATATATTTT

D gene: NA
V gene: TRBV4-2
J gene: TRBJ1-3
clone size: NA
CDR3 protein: CASSQVVTDAWRVAGNTIYF
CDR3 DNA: TGTGCCAGCAGCCAAGTTGTAACGGACGCGTGGAGAGTAGCTGGAAACACCATATATTTT

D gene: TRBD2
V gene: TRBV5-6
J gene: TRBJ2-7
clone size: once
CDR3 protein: CASSPTSGNQQYF
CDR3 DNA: TGTGCCAGCAGCCCGACTAGCGGCAACCAGCAGTACTTC

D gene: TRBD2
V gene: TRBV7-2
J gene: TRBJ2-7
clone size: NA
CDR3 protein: CASSVSGRASEQYF
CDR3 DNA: TGTGCCAGCAGCGTTAGCGGGAGGGCTTCCGAGCAGTACTTC

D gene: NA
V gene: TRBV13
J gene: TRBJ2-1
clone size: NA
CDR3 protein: CASSLGGNEQFF
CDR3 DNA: TGTGCCAGCAGTTTAGGGGGGAATGAGCAGTTCTTC

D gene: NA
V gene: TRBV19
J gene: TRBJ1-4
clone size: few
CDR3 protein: CASRPLLGEKLFF
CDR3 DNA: TGTGCCAGTAGGCCTTTGTTGGGGGAAAAACTGTTTTTT

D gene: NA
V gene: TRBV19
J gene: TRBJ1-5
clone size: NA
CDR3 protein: CASSRPAHNQPQHF
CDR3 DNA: TGTGCCAGTAGTAGGCCGGCACACAATCAGCCCCAGCATTTT

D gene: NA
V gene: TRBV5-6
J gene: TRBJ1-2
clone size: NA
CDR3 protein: CASSSLNRDNENYGYTF
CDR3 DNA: TGTGCCAGCAGCTCCCTAAACCGGGACAATGAAAACTATGGCTACACCTTC

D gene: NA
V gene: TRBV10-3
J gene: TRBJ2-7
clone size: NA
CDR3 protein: CAINGVGYEQYF
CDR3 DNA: TGTGCCATCAATGGGGTGGGGTACGAGCAGTACTTC

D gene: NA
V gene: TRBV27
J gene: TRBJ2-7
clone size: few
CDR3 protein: CASSLTASYEQYF
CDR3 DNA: TGTGCCAGCAGTTTGACAGCCTCCTACGAGCAGTACTTC

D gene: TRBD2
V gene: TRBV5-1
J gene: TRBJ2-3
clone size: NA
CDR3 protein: CASSNERGGREDTQYF
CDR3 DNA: TGCGCCAGCAGCAACGAGCGGGGGGGCCGCGAAGATACGCAGTATTTT

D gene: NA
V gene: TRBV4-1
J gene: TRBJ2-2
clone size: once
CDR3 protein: CASSRLQGPGELFF
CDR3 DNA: TGCGCCAGCAGCCGACTACAGGGACCCGGGGAGCTGTTTTTT

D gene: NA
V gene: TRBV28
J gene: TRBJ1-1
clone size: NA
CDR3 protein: CASSLNWRNTEAFF
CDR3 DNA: TGTGCCAGCAGTTTAAATTGGAGGAACACTGAAGCTTTCTTT